The following is a T cell receptor beta chain sequence with its context. Its antigen remains undetermined. There are no base qualities to consult, and no much larger clone falls within one base. These data are taken from a study of OX40 agonist ivuxolimab in advanced cancers. At the level of the whole study: The costimulatory receptor OX40 (CD134) was targeted by ivuxolimab, a fully human IgG2 agonistic monoclonal antibody. Intravenous ivuxolimab was administered to patients every 2 weeks at six dose levels: 0.01, 0.1, 0.3, 1.5, 3 and 10 mg/kg. Of the roughly 54 patients in dose escalation, around 19 had hepatocellular carcinoma, some 15 had melanoma, 9 had renal cell carcinoma and 9 had head and neck cancer. In the dose-escalation cohort, 82.7% of patients were male, and the mean age was approximately 60 years, with a range of about 20 to 79. Prior anti-PD-1, anti-PD-L1 or anti-CTLA-4 therapy was permitted, and checkpoint inhibitors had been received by less than 45% of dose-escalation patients. Partial responses were achieved by three dose-escalation patients, of whom one had hepatocellular carcinoma and two had cutaneous melanoma. The point of sequencing TCRbeta in the periphery was to test whether ivuxolimab changed TCR sequence diversity and drove clonal T-cell expansion. The paper describes the monotherapy dose-escalation part (N ≈ 50 patients) of the phase I trial of ivuxolimab. Study-wide findings and limitations: Low levels of normalized T-cell clonal expansion were also seen in some patients who did not respond. At doses of 0.1 to 3.0 mg/kg, clonal expansion of both CD4+ and CD8+ T cells in blood was seen between baseline and week 6. Which antigens the clonally expanded peripheral T cells were specific for was not determined. After ivuxolimab, expanded clones were on average more numerous among CD8+ T cells than among CD4+ T cells. Partial responders in the 0.1-3.0 mg/kg groups had among the lowest normalized peripheral clonal expansion, especially among CD8+ T cells.

For sequencing of the TCRbeta CDR3 region, genomic DNA was extracted from the sorted cells. The immunoSEQ Assay was used to sequence the TCRbeta CDR3 regions. TCRdb carries this immuneACCESS record with in-frame sequences only. Its versions omit some clonotypes, under half of them owing to an unresolved V gene in the studies checked, with the rest unexplained. This sample lists 11,000 or so clones; approximately 80% were detected once. Of the sample, roughly 9.4% is held by the ten largest clones. The trial excluded patients who had a history of autoimmune disease or who were on systemic immunosuppression. In every dose cohort, peripheral blood was drawn for TCR sequencing at baseline, cycle 4 day 1, and cycle 7 day 1. The samples were drawn from a first-in-human, open-label, multicenter phase I dose-escalation trial of ivuxolimab. Adults with locally advanced or metastatic melanoma, renal cell, hepatocellular, or head and neck squamous cell carcinoma were enrolled in the trial. Before TCR sequencing, CD4+ and CD8+ T cells were separately sorted from peripheral blood.

This specimen consisted of CD4+ or CD8+ T cells sorted from blood, obtained in a trial of the OX40 agonist ivuxolimab. The receptor comes from an adult with an advanced solid tumor such as melanoma, head and neck, liver or kidney cancer.

The CDR3 region reads CASRERAGLNTEAFF. The DNA reads as follows: TGTGCCAGCAGGGAACGGGCAGGGCTTAACACTGAAGCTTTCTTT. Rearrangement joined TRBV2 to TRBJ1-1; tentative D gene TRBD1, with 5 bases matching. The CDR3 numbers 15 residues from cysteine through phenylalanine. CDR3 DNA is the only sequence kept; it has 45 bases, read in frame from the first base. V sheds 6 bases and J sheds 2 bases, leaving 16 bases between their ends. For CDR1 and CDR2, the germline V gene lists SNHLY and FYNNEI. When the CDR3 is completed using the reference TRBV2 and TRBJ1-1 genes on either side, the full variable domain is EPEVTQTPSHQVTQMGQEVILRCVPISNHLYFYWYRQILGQKVEFLVSFYNNEISEKSEIFDDQFSVERPDGSNFTLKIRSTKLEDSAMYFCASRERAGLNTEAFFGQGTRLTVV.